The rows below give T cell receptor beta chains drawn from one sample of a study of long-term antiretroviral therapy in people with HIV. Assay used: immunoSEQ multiplex PCR; TCRdb lists only in-frame clones, some missing. This sample has thousands of clones, with around 80% found just once. Specimen: unsorted PBMCs, collected approximately 0.9 years before starting antiretroviral therapy. The receptors derive from a man aged 35 to 55 with HIV. The CDR3 runs from the conserved cysteine through the conserved F or W. D genes are given only for firm matches. Some rows have no size entry. The others give once, few or many, or a class for an expanded clone.

TRBV19	NA	NA	TRBJ1-6	CASSMVNNSPLHF	TGTGCCAGTAGTATGGTGAATAATTCACCCCTCCACTTT
TRBV7-3	NA	NA	TRBJ1-1	CASSLTMNTEAFF	TGTGCCAGCAGCTTAACAATGAACACTGAAGCTTTCTTT
TRBV9	TRBD1	NA	TRBJ1-2	CASSAGTDFLYGYTF	TGTGCCAGCAGCGCTGGGACAGACTTTCTCTATGGCTACACCTTC
TRBV7-2	NA	NA	TRBJ2-7	CASSWGVKFYEQYF	TGTGCCAGCAGCTGGGGGGTCAAGTTCTACGAGCAGTACTTC
TRBV27	NA	NA	TRBJ2-3	CASSLSWSGADTQYF	TGTGCCAGCAGTTTATCATGGTCAGGGGCAGATACGCAGTATTTT
TRBV7-8	NA	NA	TRBJ2-2	CASSLVWGSGELFF	TGTGCCAGCAGCTTAGTCTGGGGATCCGGGGAGCTGTTTTTT
TRBV7-8	TRBD1	few	TRBJ1-3	CASSAAGVGTAVF	TGTGCCAGCAGCGCCGCCGGCGTAGGGACAGCTGTTTTT
TRBV12-5	NA	NA	TRBJ1-2	CASGFEVLYGYTF	TGTGCTAGTGGTTTTGAGGTACTTTATGGCTACACCTTC
TRBV30	TRBD1	NA	TRBJ1-3	CAWNHRGFSGNTIYF	TGTGCCTGGAACCACAGGGGTTTCTCTGGAAACACCATATATTTT
TRBV2	TRBD1	few	TRBJ2-6	CASSSYRGRGANVLTF	TGTGCCAGCAGTAGTTACAGGGGGCGAGGGGCCAACGTCCTGACTTTC
TRBV4-3	TRBD2	NA	TRBJ2-4	CASSQERSGGVGIQYF	TGCGCCAGCAGCCAAGAACGTAGCGGGGGGGTTGGCATTCAGTACTTC
TRBV5-6	NA	NA	TRBJ1-6	CASSLVGTGPYIGSPLHF	TGTGCCAGCAGCTTGGTGGGCACCGGACCTTATATAGGTTCACCCCTCCACTTT
TRBV2	TRBD1	NA	TRBJ2-5	CASRTGIGETQYF	TGTGCCAGCAGGACAGGGATTGGAGAGACCCAGTACTTC
TRBV12-5	NA	NA	TRBJ2-7	CASGRGDYEQYF	TGTGCTAGTGGTCGCGGAGACTACGAGCAGTACTTC
TRBV19	NA	NA	TRBJ2-1	CASSVLGNEQFF	TGTGCCAGTAGTGTTTTGGGCAATGAGCAGTTCTTC
TRBV9	NA	NA	TRBJ2-7	CASSQEGSEQYF	TGTGCCAGCAGCCAAGAGGGATCCGAGCAGTACTTC
TRBV14	NA	NA	TRBJ1-2	CASSQDPRENGNYGYTF	TGTGCCAGCAGCCAAGATCCTAGAGAGAACGGGAACTATGGCTACACCTTC
TRBV18	NA	NA	TRBJ2-3	CASSPSGRSSRTDTQYF	TGTGCCAGCTCACCATCTGGCAGGAGTTCTCGCACAGATACGCAGTATTTT
TRBV5-4	NA	NA	TRBJ2-2	CASSLAAPGRNTGELFF	TGTGCCAGCAGCTTGGCAGCCCCGGGGAGGAACACCGGGGAGCTGTTTTTT
TRBV2	TRBD2	NA	TRBJ2-5	CAIPASGGQETQYF	TGTGCCATCCCGGCAAGCGGGGGGCAAGAGACCCAGTACTTC
TRBV5-1	NA	NA	TRBJ2-1	CASSLDRVVGSYNEQFF	TGCGCCAGCAGCTTGGATCGGGTGGTCGGCTCCTACAATGAGCAGTTCTTC
TRBV30	NA	NA	TRBJ2-7	CAWKDGYEQYF	TGTGCCTGGAAGGACGGATACGAGCAGTACTTC
TRBV19	NA	NA	TRBJ1-2	CASSTQGNYGYTF	TGTGCCAGTAGTACACAGGGTAACTATGGCTACACCTTC
TRBV6-1	NA	few	TRBJ2-1	CASSGLQGDNEQFF	TGTGCCAGCAGTGGCCTACAGGGTGACAATGAGCAGTTCTTC
TRBV30	NA	NA	TRBJ2-7	CAWSVGSSYEQYF	TGTGCCTGGAGTGTCGGGAGCTCCTACGAGCAGTACTTC
TRBV27	NA	NA	TRBJ1-6	CASSLSGPRSPLHF	TGTGCCAGCAGTTTATCAGGGCCCCGGTCACCCCTCCACTTT
TRBV19	TRBD1	NA	TRBJ2-2	CASSRDRFTGELFF	TGTGCCAGTAGCCGGGACAGATTCACCGGGGAGCTGTTTTTT
TRBV14	NA	NA	TRBJ2-3	CASSRFSTDTQYF	TGTGCCAGCAGCCGATTTAGCACAGATACGCAGTATTTT
TRBV6-1	NA	few	TRBJ1-2	CASLKQGNYGYTF	TGTGCCAGCCTAAAACAGGGAAACTATGGCTACACCTTC
TRBV28	TRBD1	once	TRBJ2-5	CASSQSRQGRETQYF	TGTGCCAGCAGCCAAAGCCGACAGGGTAGGGAGACCCAGTACTTC
TRBV7-2	NA	NA	TRBJ1-3	CASSFGSSGNTIYF	TGTGCCAGCAGCTTTGGTAGCTCTGGAAACACCATATATTTT
TRBV7-3	TRBD2	once	TRBJ2-2	CASSTWGSGGPNTGELFF	TGTGCCAGCAGCACCTGGGGGAGCGGGGGGCCAAACACCGGGGAGCTGTTTTTT
TRBV7-2	TRBD2	NA	TRBJ2-1	CAITIVGGASEQFF	TGTGCCATCACCATCGTCGGGGGGGCCAGTGAGCAGTTCTTC
TRBV6-5	TRBD1	NA	TRBJ1-2	CASSYSTGGADYGYTF	TGTGCCAGCAGTTACTCGACAGGGGGCGCGGACTATGGCTACACCTTC
TRBV4-3	NA	few	TRBJ1-2	CASSQDLGQGNYGYTF	TGCGCCAGCAGCCAAGATCTAGGGCAGGGGAACTATGGCTACACCTTC
TRBV7-2	NA	NA	TRBJ2-5	CASSFGPDQETQYF	TGTGCCAGCAGCTTTGGGCCGGACCAAGAGACCCAGTACTTC
TRBV6-1	NA	NA	TRBJ2-7	CASSAPSGTSYEQYF	TGTGCCAGCAGTGCCCCTTCAGGCACCTCCTACGAGCAGTACTTC
TRBV7-9	TRBD1	NA	TRBJ2-4	CASSSGQGLRIQYF	TGTGCCAGCAGCTCGGGACAGGGGTTGCGAATTCAGTACTTC
TRBV20-1	NA	NA	TRBJ2-4	CSAIAKNIQYF	TGCAGTGCCATAGCCAAAAACATTCAGTACTTC
TRBV9	TRBD2	NA	TRBJ2-2	CASSAYGGVAELFF	TGTGCCAGCAGCGCCTATGGGGGGGTTGCGGAGCTGTTTTTT
TRBV19	NA	NA	TRBJ2-3	CASSIVGTSTDTQYF	TGTGCCAGTAGTATAGTGGGGACAAGCACAGATACGCAGTATTTT
TRBV5-4	NA	NA	TRBJ2-1	CASSWNNEQFF	TGTGCCAGCAGCTGGAACAATGAGCAGTTCTTC
TRBV5-1	NA	NA	TRBJ1-6	CASSPAGPEANSPLHF	TGCGCCAGCAGCCCGGCCGGACCAGAGGCGAATTCACCCCTCCACTTT
TRBV15	NA	NA	TRBJ2-1	CATSRDLVSEQFF	TGTGCCACCAGCAGAGATCTGGTCAGTGAGCAGTTCTTC
TRBV5-1	TRBD1	NA	TRBJ2-7	CASSLDRATYEQYF	TGCGCCAGCAGCCTAGACAGGGCCACCTACGAGCAGTACTTC